One sample yielded the 28 T cell receptor beta chains listed below, sequenced in a study of blood T cells in healthy people across ages. Together with a sample-barcoded 5' primer, a J-beta primer mix was included in a second PCR lasting roughly 7 to 11 cycles. TCRdb fed the 5' RACE reads into MiXCR, producing one record per CDR3 protein. This sample yields 1.5 million to 2 million distinct CDR3 sequences, of which 28% are seen a single time; 7.7% belongs to the top ten. Sequencing used blood. All receptors derive from a woman in her twenties or thirties in good health.

V usage is TRBV20-1 and J usage is TRBJ2-7; 12 nucleotides line up with TRBD1. With 0 bases clipped from V and 3 bases from J, the junction kept 6 bases outside the gene matches. This CDR3 contains 16 residues. CDR1 is DFQATT, CDR2 SNEGSKA, per germline (reference sequence). The CDR3 protein is CSARDQGQGAYYEQYF. As DNA, the CDR3 is TGCAGTGCTAGAGATCAGGGACAGGGGGCGTACTACGAGCAGTACTTC.

This clonotype appeared a few times. The chain joins TRBV20-1 to TRBJ2-6; no firm D call. The CDR3 loop spans 14 amino acids. Germline V gene data show CDR1 as DFQATT and CDR2 as SNEGSKA (reference sequence). Trimming took off 3 bases at V and 4 bases at J, with 10 bases between the two ends. CDR3: CSASQGSGANVLTF. The CDR3 DNA is TGCAGTGCTAGTCAAGGCTCCGGGGCCAACGTCCTGACTTTC.

This clonotype was seen a handful of times. The gene calls are TRBV5-1 and TRBJ1-4; possible D gene TRBD1, 6 bases. The germline CDR1 and CDR2 sequences are SGHRS and YFSETQ. The ends were cut back, 0 bases at V and 4 bases at J, with 10 bases in the middle. The CDR3 has 15 residues. CDR3 nucleotides: TGCGCCAGCAGCTTGGGTACAGGGTTTAATGAAAAACTGTTTTTT. Its translation: CASSLGTGFNEKLFF.

This clonotype has a count of ten or more. This chain uses TRBV20-1 with TRBJ2-7; 9 bases line up with TRBD2. This CDR3 has 12 residues. CDR1 and CDR2 from the germline V gene are DFQATT and SNEGSKA (reference sequence). The CDR3 DNA reads TGCTCCCTAGCGGGGTTGGGTGCCGAGCAGTACTTC. Protein sequence: CSLAGLGAEQYF.

In its sample, this clonotype was seen a few times. This chain uses TRBV20-1 with TRBJ1-2; TRBD1 matches at 8 bases. The length of the CDR3 is 12 residues. CDR1 and CDR2 (germline): DFQATT, SNEGSKA (reference sequence). With V trimmed by 6 bases and J by 8 bases, 8 bases remained unmatched. The CDR3 coding sequence is TGCAGTGCCCCGGACAGGGTGGAGGGCTACACCTTC. Translated, it gives CSAPDRVEGYTF.

The V call is TRBV2, the J call TRBJ2-4; 8 positions agree with TRBD1. This CDR3 contains 15 residues. The trim removed 9 bases at V and 0 bases at J, leaving 7 bases unmatched. The V gene's germline CDR1 is SNHLY and CDR2 FYNNEI. The DNA of the CDR3 is TGTGCCAGTACCGGACAGGGCCTAGCCAAAAACATTCAGTACTTC. Translating it yields CASTGQGLAKNIQYF.

Many counts were recorded for this clonotype. The chain links TRBV4-1 to TRBJ1-2; 7 nucleotides align to TRBD1. Germline CDR1 reads MGHRA; CDR2 reads YSYEKL. The trim removed 0 bases at V and 4 bases at J, leaving 2 bases unmatched. This CDR3 is 14 amino acids long. CDR3 residues: CASSQDGDSYGYTF. The CDR3 DNA reads TGCGCCAGCAGCCAAGATGGGGACAGCTATGGCTACACCTTC.

The J gene is TRBJ1-5, the V gene TRBV6-1; a possible D gene is TRBD1 (5 bases). Germline loops: CDR1 MNHNS, CDR2 SASEGT. The V end lost 2 bases, the J end lost 1 base, and 12 bases lay between the germline ends. The CDR3 length is 16 residues. The CDR3 DNA reads as TGTGCCAGCAGTGAACGGGGGGGTGACAGCAATCAGCCCCAGCATTTT. It specifies CASSERGGDSNQPQHF.

The genes are TRBV7-9 and TRBJ2-4, with 9 bases matching TRBD2. The J call may be in error: the DNA end matches TRBJ2-7 better. Germline CDR1 reads SEHNR; CDR2 reads FQNEAQ (reference sequence). This CDR3 comprises 17 residues. The CDR3, as DNA: TGTGCCAGCAGCTTACGCTCTGGGACTAGCAGGACCGGCGAGCAGTACTTC. It encodes CASSLRSGTSRTGEQYF.

The CDR3 nucleotides read TGCAGTGCTAGAGATACTCAGGGAATCGGCTACACCTTC. Its translation: CSARDTQGIGYTF. V gene TRBV20-1 combines with J gene TRBJ1-2, with D maybe TRBD1 (5 bases). With 0 bases removed from V and 8 bases from J, the gap between germline ends came to 13 bases. The CDR3 totals 13 residues. Germline CDR1 and CDR2: DFQATT and SNEGSKA (reference sequence).

This clonotype was detected only a few times. The CDR3 region is CASSQLAGRETQYF. Written as DNA, the CDR3 is TGCGCCAGCAGCCAATTGGCAGGGAGGGAGACCCAGTACTTC. The V gene is TRBV4-3, the J gene TRBJ2-5; a possible D gene is TRBD2 (6 bases). Germline CDR1 and CDR2: LGHNA and YSLEER. The CDR3 contains 14 residues. V lost 2 bases to trimming and J lost 5 bases, with 12 bases between them.

This clonotype turned up a few times. In DNA form, the CDR3 reads TGCGCCAGCAGCCCCGAGGGCCGGGACTACGAGCAGTACTTC. Protein product: CASSPEGRDYEQYF. The rearrangement uses TRBV5-1 and TRBJ2-7, with D possibly TRBD2 on 5 matching bases. Germline loops: CDR1 SGHRS, CDR2 YFSETQ. V lost 4 bases and J 3 bases, leaving 14 bases between the germline ends. The length of the CDR3 is 14 residues.

Notes on this clonotype: An end of the junction does not agree with germline; a read error may underlie this. J is TRBJ1-1 and V is TRBV5-1; unclear D gene. Germline loops: CDR1 SGHRS, CDR2 YFSETQ. The CDR3 is 15 residues long. CDR3 bases: TGCGCCAGCAGCCCGATGGTCCCAGAAAACACTGAAACTTTCTTT. It yields the protein CASSPMVPENTETFF.

This clonotype has just a few counts. The chain has TRBV20-1 and TRBJ1-2; 9 bases agree with TRBD1. Germline assignment: CDR1 DFQATT and CDR2 SNEGSKA (reference sequence). V dropped 5 bases and J dropped 8; count of bases not matched to a gene: 12. This CDR3 spans 14 amino acids. The CDR3 sequence: CSAPRLGQGLGYTF. The CDR3 coding sequence is TGCAGTGCTCCGAGGTTGGGACAGGGACTCGGCTACACCTTC.

This clonotype was counted ten times or more. This rearrangement joins TRBV11-2 to TRBJ2-1, with TRBD2 matching over 9 bases. The CDR3 contains 17 residues. Looked up from germline, CDR1 is SGHAT and CDR2 is FQNNGV. V was clipped by 2 bases and J by 0 bases; unmatched bases: 5. The CDR3 reads CASSLMGSGSSYNEQFF. The CDR3, as DNA: TGTGCCAGCAGCTTAATGGGTAGCGGGAGCTCCTACAATGAGCAGTTCTTC.

Details on this clonotype: A far larger clone is off by one base, so a read error is likely. This chain's CDR3 is CSVSSGEETQFF. As DNA, the CDR3 is TGCAGCGTTTCCAGCGGAGAAGAGACCCAGTTCTTC. The chain employs TRBV29-1 and TRBJ2-1; D possibly corresponds to TRBD2 (5 bases). Germline V CDR1 and CDR2: SQVTM, ANQGSEA. The V gene lost 5 bases and the J gene lost 13 bases, with 18 bases spanning the gap. This CDR3 is 12 amino acids long.

This sequence joins TRBV20-1 and TRBJ2-3; TRBD1 agrees at 12 bases. CDR1 DFQATT and CDR2 SNEGSKA come from the germline V gene (reference sequence). V dropped 6 bases and J dropped 6; count of bases not matched to a gene: 7. There are 14 residues in the CDR3. CDR3 protein: CSAPGQGAGDTQYF. DNA of the CDR3: TGCAGTGCCCCGGGACAGGGGGCTGGGGATACGCAGTATTTT.

This clonotype has just a few counts. The chain couples TRBV21-1 to TRBJ2-1; TRBD2 is the table's D call and was not checked against the DNA. TRBV21-1 is an annotated pseudogene. CDR3 length: 17 amino acids. The CDR3 loop is CASSKGGGVHSYNEQFF. The CDR3, as DNA: TGTGCCAGCAGCAAAGGGGGAGGGGTTCACTCCTACAATGAGCAGTTCTTC.

This clonotype was observed a handful of times. The chain carries TRBV14 and TRBJ1-2; no definite D call. The CDR3 is 12 residues long. V was clipped by 0 bases and J by 8 bases, with 7 bases between them. Germline loops: CDR1 SGHDN, CDR2 FVKESK. CDR3 coding DNA: TGTGCCAGCAGCCAAGAAGAACGAGGCTACACCTTC. Translating gives CASSQEERGYTF.

This rearrangement joins TRBV14 to TRBJ1-4, with D tentatively TRBD1 (6 bases). Germline V gives CDR1 SGHDN, CDR2 FVKESK. V dropped 4 bases and J dropped 8 bases, with 11 bases sitting between them. This CDR3 spans 13 amino acids. The CDR3 nucleotides are TGTGCCAGCAGCCTCCGGGACACAGAAAAACTGTTTTTT. Translation: CASSLRDTEKLFF.

The chain has TRBV20-1 and TRBJ1-2; D is perhaps TRBD1 (6 bases). The CDR3 sequence is 15 residues long. Germline V gives CDR1 DFQATT, CDR2 SNEGSKA (reference sequence). V lost 5 bases to trimming and J lost 8 bases, with 24 bases between them. CDR3 residues: CSAPDGGRGLEGYTF. Written as DNA, the CDR3 is TGCAGTGCTCCGGACGGGGGGCGCGGTCTGGAGGGCTACACCTTC.

The table lists this clonotype with many counts. The rearrangement joins TRBV18 to TRBJ2-7, with 7 bases that match TRBD1. V was pared by 8 bases and J by 2 bases, with 9 bases of the junction left unmatched. The CDR3 runs 14 residues. The germline CDR1 and CDR2 sequences are KGHSH and LQKENI. As DNA, the CDR3 is TGTGCCAGCAGCCCCGGACAGGTCCCCTACGAGCAGTACTTC. As protein: CASSPGQVPYEQYF.

The rearrangement joins TRBV6-2 or TRBV6-3 to TRBJ1-1; no reliable D call. The V gene lost 7 bases and the J gene lost 4 bases, with 13 bases spanning the gap. CDR1 and CDR2 (germline): MNHEY, SVGEGT. The CDR3 runs to 13 residues. CDR3 in DNA: TGTGCCAGCAAAGGACGGTTAAGCACTGAAGCTTTCTTT. Protein sequence: CASKGRLSTEAFF.

The chain links TRBV6-1 to TRBJ1-5; D not resolved. CDR3 size: 16 residues. Deletions cut 1 base from V and 5 bases from J, with 15 bases between. Germline CDR1 MNHNS, CDR2 SASEGT. The CDR3 sequence: CASSEDRVGTDQPQHF. The CDR3, as DNA: TGTGCCAGCAGTGAAGACCGGGTTGGTACGGATCAGCCCCAGCATTTT.

J is TRBJ2-5 and V is TRBV6-5; 13 bases fit TRBD2. There are 15 residues in the CDR3. CDR1 and CDR2 (germline): MNHEY, SVGAGI. Trimming took 7 bases from V and 3 from J; bases not matched to a gene: 5. The CDR3 nucleotides read TGTGCCAGCAAAGGACTAGCGGGAGTGAAAGAGACCCAGTACTTC. Protein: CASKGLAGVKETQYF.

On this clonotype: A read error is possible here, since a much larger clone lies one base away. The V gene is TRBV3-1, the J gene TRBJ2-3; D is perhaps TRBD1 (6 bases). CDR3 length equals 15 residues. Trimming pared 0 bases from V and 7 bases from J, leaving 14 bases between. CDR1 and CDR2 (germline): LGHDT, YNNKEL (reference sequence). The CDR3 DNA reads TGTGCCAGCAGCCAAGATGCAGGGGATAGAAATACGCAGTATTTT. Translating it yields CASSQDAGDRNTQYF.

This chain connects TRBV2 to TRBJ2-1, with 9 bases identical to TRBD2. CDR3 size: 15 residues. Germline V gene lookup returns CDR1 SNHLY and CDR2 FYNNEI. The J segment lost 0 bases and the V segment lost 10 bases, leaving 7 bases of the junction unmatched. The CDR3 reads CATDYSGSSYNEQFF. The CDR3 DNA follows: TGTGCCACCGACTATAGCGGGAGCTCCTACAATGAGCAGTTCTTC.

This chain joins TRBV15 and TRBJ2-7; D might be TRBD1 (5 bases). Germline CDR1 reads LNHNV; CDR2 reads YYDKDF (reference sequence). V gave up 1 base and J gave up 5 bases, with 9 bases separating them. This CDR3 is 13 amino acids long. As DNA, the CDR3 is TGTGCCACCAGCAGAGTCACCAGGGACGAGCAGTACTTC. This encodes CATSRVTRDEQYF.